This T cell receptor beta chain was captured by sequencing in a study of tumor and adjacent non-tumor tissue in lung cancer listed by TCRdb under 2018. About the full investigation: Of the cohort, 12 patients had adenocarcinoma, 2 had squamous cell carcinoma and 1 had small cell lung cancer. Among the approximately 15 patients, ages ranged from about 30 to 80 years, approximately 10 were men and 5 were women, and disease was TNM stage I to III. A total of roughly 130 million productive TCRbeta reads were generated by sequencing, corresponding to an average of about 4.17 million reads per sample. The study compared bulk TCRbeta repertoires between lung tumor tissue and matched distant non-tumor lung tissue from more than twelve lung cancer patients. Some 30 paired specimens, one tumor and one normal lung sample per patient, were profiled by TCRbeta CDR3 sequencing.

Concerning this clonotype: No cognate antigen has been identified for it. One end of the junction fails to match germline, which may point to a read error.

The paper's findings and limits, for the study overall: The cohort had only about 16 patients, and the authors noted that larger samples and more detailed clinical data are needed. TCR diversity was significantly higher in younger patients, and greater tumor TCR diversity was associated with shorter overall survival and shorter disease-free survival. Tumor tissue showed significantly higher TCR diversity (inverse Simpson) than normal lung tissue, at around 450 vs 150 (P = 0.0075, Mann-Whitney U test). The methods do not name the sequencing platform or mention unique molecular identifiers. The top 100 clones made up a significantly larger cumulative share of the repertoire in normal lung than in tumor tissue. Because peripheral blood was not sequenced, blood TCRbeta repertoires in the lung cancer patients of the study were not examined.

The receptor library was made with multiplex PCR. The sequencing machine was an Illumina HiSeq 2500. TCRbeta libraries were constructed through three rounds of nested PCR with primers (Table S4) according to protocols adapted from ARM-PCR. PCR products of 200-500 bp were gel-excised and purified with the QIAquick gel extraction kit before sequencing. Concerning the study's data processing: Reads were cleaned using Trimmomatic, were merged into complete CDR3 sequences using FLASH, and were assigned to V(D)J germline segments using MiTCR. Clonal diversity was calculated as the inverse Simpson's index using VDJtools. In-frame sequences lacking a premature stop codon were counted as productive reads. The public reads were run again by TCRdb, first through fastp at Q25 and then through MiXCR, and only productive beta chains were kept. Rows merge per CDR3 protein into single entries with the most common DNA and genes. The V and J calls follow TCRdb's processing rather than the paper's. The sample table lists some 120,000 distinct CDR3 sequences, about 66% of them with a count of one. Together, the top ten hold 9.5% to 15% of the sample.

The CDR1 and CDR2 encoded by the germline V gene are MGHRA and YSYEKL. Measured from the cysteine to the phenylalanine, the CDR3 is 16 residues long. Only the CDR3 portion is preserved as DNA: 48 bases, with reading frame beginning at the first base. RNA was isolated from bulk, unsorted tissue, and RNA quality was assessed with a NanoDrop ND-1000 and an Agilent 2100. Donors were newly diagnosed lung cancer patients admitted for thoracic surgery in China between August and November 2014, without prior chemotherapy. Patients who had received previous radiotherapy or chemotherapy, or who had another concurrent cancer, were excluded from the study. Pieces of surgical tissue measuring about 1-2.1 cm3 were kept in RNAlater solution and held at -80 degrees C until needed.

The chain joins TRBV4-1 to TRBJ2-7; TRBD1 could be the D gene, as 6 bases match. This TCR was sampled from a man in his thirties or forties with non-small cell lung cancer. The sample consisted of lung tumor tissue. The base sequence is TGCACCAGCAGCCAAGACGAGACAGGACAGACCTACGTGGAGTACTTC. It specifies CTSSQDETGQTYVEYF.